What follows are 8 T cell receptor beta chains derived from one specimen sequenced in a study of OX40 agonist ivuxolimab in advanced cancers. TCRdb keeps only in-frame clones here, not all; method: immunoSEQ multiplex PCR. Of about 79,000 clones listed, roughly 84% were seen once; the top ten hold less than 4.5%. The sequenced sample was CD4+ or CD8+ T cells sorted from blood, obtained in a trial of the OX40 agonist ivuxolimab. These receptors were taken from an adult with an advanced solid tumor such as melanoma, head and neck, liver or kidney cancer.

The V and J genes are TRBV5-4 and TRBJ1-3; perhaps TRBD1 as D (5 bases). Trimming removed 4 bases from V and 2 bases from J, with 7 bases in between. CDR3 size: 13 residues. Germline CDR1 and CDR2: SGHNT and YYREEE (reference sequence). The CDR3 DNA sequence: TGTGCCAGCAGCCCGGACACTGGAAACACCATATATTTT. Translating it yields CASSPDTGNTIYF.

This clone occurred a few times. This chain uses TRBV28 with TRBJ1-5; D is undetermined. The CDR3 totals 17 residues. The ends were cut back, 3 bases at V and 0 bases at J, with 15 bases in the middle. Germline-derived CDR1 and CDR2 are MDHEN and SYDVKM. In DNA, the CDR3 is TGTGCCAGCAGTTTCTCTCCTGGGTACAATAGCAATCAGCCCCAGCATTTT. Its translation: CASSFSPGYNSNQPQHF.

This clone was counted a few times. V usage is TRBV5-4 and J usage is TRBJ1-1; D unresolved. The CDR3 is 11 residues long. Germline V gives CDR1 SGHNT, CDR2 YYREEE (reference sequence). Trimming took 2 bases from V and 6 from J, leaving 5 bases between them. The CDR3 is CASSLGPEAFF. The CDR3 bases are TGTGCCAGCAGCTTAGGCCCTGAAGCTTTCTTT.

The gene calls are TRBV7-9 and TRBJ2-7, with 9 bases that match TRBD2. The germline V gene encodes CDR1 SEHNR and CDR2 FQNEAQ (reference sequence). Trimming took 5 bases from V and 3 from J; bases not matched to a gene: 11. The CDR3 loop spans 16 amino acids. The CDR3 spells CASSLSLAGSVYEQYF. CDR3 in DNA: TGTGCCAGCAGCCTTTCTCTAGCGGGATCAGTCTACGAGCAGTACTTC.

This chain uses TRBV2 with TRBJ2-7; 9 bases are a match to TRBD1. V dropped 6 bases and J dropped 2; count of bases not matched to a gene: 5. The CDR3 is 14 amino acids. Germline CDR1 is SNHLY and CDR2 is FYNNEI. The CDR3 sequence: CASRAYRGPYEQYF. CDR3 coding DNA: TGTGCCAGCAGGGCATACAGGGGGCCCTACGAGCAGTACTTC.

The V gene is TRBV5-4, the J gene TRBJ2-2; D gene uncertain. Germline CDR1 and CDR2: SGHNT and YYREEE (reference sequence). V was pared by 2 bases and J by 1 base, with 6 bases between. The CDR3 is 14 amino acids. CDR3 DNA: TGTGCCAGCAGCTTCGCCGGGAACACCGGGGAGCTGTTTTTT. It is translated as CASSFAGNTGELFF. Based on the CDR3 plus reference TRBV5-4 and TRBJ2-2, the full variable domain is ETGVTQSPTHLIKTRGQQVTLRCSSQSGHNTVSWYQQALGQGPQFIFQYYREEENGRGNFPPRFSGLQFPNYSSELNVNALELDDSALYLCASSFAGNTGELFFGEGSRLTVL.

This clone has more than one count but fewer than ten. CDR3 sequence reads: CASSMKSTGELFF. The DNA for the CDR3 is TGTGCCAGTAGTATGAAGTCAACCGGGGAGCTGTTTTTT. The J gene is TRBJ2-2, the V gene TRBV19; D gene ambiguous. V shed 3 bases and J shed 5 bases, with 7 bases lying between them. Germline lookup yields CDR1 LNHDA and CDR2 SQIVND (reference sequence). This CDR3 is built from 13 residues.

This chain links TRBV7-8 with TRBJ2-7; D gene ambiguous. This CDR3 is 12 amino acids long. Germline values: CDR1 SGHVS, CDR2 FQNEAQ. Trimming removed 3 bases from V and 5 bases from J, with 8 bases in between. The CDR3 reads CASSLVHDEQYF. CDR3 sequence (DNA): TGTGCCAGCAGCTTGGTCCATGACGAGCAGTACTTC.